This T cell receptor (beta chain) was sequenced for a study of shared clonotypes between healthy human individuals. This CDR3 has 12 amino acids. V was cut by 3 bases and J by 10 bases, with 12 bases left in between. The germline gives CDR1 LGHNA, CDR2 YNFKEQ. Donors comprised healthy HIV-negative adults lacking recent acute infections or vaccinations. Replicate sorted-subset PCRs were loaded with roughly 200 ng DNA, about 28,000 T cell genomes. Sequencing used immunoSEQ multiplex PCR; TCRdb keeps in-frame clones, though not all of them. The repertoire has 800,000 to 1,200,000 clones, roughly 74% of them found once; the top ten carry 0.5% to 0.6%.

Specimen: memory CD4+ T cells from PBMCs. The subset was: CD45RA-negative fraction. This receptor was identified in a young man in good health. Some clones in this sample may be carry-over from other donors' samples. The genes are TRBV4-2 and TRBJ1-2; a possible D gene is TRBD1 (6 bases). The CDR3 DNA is TGTGCCAGCAGCCAGTGGACAGACTACTACACCTTC. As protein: CASSQWTDYYTF.